This T cell receptor (beta chain) was identified during a study of T cell repertoires in cytomegalovirus infection. Turning to the study itself: As its CMV epitopes, the study selected recently identified HLA-C-restricted and well-studied HLA-B-restricted targets. It was the public TCR beta signatures that indicated both CMV infection and matching HLA type.

In this sample, this clonotype turned up once. Its antigen remains unknown. From the reads, TCRdb called clonotypes with MiXCR, one entry per CDR3 protein. The sample consists of hundreds of thousands of distinct CDR3 sequences, roughly a third of them appearing once. The sequence came from a human donor in good health (CMV status not recorded). Some clones in this sample may be carry-over from other donors' samples. Sequences were derived from cultured PBMCs, sampled from culture after CMV antigen stimulation.

DNA of the CDR3: TGTGCCACCAGTGATACCGACAGCCACCTCCAGTACTTC. Its protein product is CATSDTDSHLQYF. This chain joins TRBV24-1 and TRBJ2-4, with a possible D match to TRBD1 (5 bases). The CDR3 contains 13 residues. V lost 3 bases, J lost 13 bases, and 15 bases lay in between. CDR1 is KGHDR and CDR2 is SFDVKD in the germline V gene.